What follows are 3 T cell receptor beta chains derived from one specimen sequenced in a study of shared T cell receptors in the human thymus. Sequencing used immunoSEQ multiplex PCR; TCRdb keeps in-frame clones, though not all of them. The sample has hundreds of thousands of clones, approximately 87% seen once. The sample was also reused in another study, on human thymus T cells.

Input material: thymocytes. These receptors came from a boy under two years old with a congenital heart defect.

The chain employs TRBV19 and TRBJ2-7; D is possibly TRBD1 (6 bases). This CDR3 is 15 amino acids long. Germline lookup yields CDR1 LNHDA and CDR2 SQIVND (reference sequence). The ends were cut back, 4 bases at V and 2 bases at J, with 15 bases in the middle. DNA of the CDR3: TGTGCCAGTAGTACCACCCGGGACACCCCCTACGAGCAGTACTTC. Translated, it gives CASSTTRDTPYEQYF.

This clone appeared a single time. The gene calls are TRBV10-3 and TRBJ2-7, with D possibly matching TRBD1 (6 bases). The germline gives CDR1 ENHRY, CDR2 SYGVKD. V was cut by 6 bases and J by 3 bases, with 15 bases left in between. CDR3 size: 14 residues. The CDR3 spells CAISQGTGSYEQYF. CDR3 DNA: TGTGCCATCAGCCAGGGGACGGGAAGCTACGAGCAGTACTTC.

The chain is built from TRBV28 and TRBJ1-6, with 8 nucleotides matching TRBD1. The CDR3 totals 14 residues. After removal of 5 bases from V and 15 bases from J, the junction contained 12 bases not matched to a gene. The V gene's germline CDR1 is MDHEN and CDR2 SYDVKM. CDR3 residues: CASSLGQGDGDLHF. For the CDR3, the DNA is TGTGCCAGCAGTCTCGGACAGGGAGACGGGGACCTCCACTTT.